The rows below give T cell receptor beta chains drawn from one sample of a study of shared clonotypes between healthy human individuals. Profiling relied on immunoSEQ multiplex PCR, and the TCRdb table lists in-frame clones only, not all of them. This sample has approximately 720,000 clones, with 90% to 95% found just once. The sample was naive CD8+ T cells sorted from blood. Source of these receptors: a man aged 25 to 45 in good health. Both conserved end residues are part of each CDR3. Fields, in order: D gene, J gene, clone size, V gene, CDR3 DNA, CDR3 protein. The D gene is left open where the match is weak. Where a row states a size, it is once, few, many or the class of an expanded clone; other rows omit it.

D: .
J: TRBJ2-7
size: .
V: TRBV11-2
DNA: TGTGCCAGCAGCTTCTTCGACAGCTACGAGCAGTACTTC
CDR3: CASSFFDSYEQYF

D: TRBD2
J: TRBJ2-1
size: .
V: TRBV28
DNA: TGTGCCAGCAGTTTCTCGGGAGGGCCTGTCAATGAGCAGTTCTTC
CDR3: CASSFSGGPVNEQFF

D: .
J: TRBJ2-7
size: .
V: TRBV7-9
DNA: TGTGCCAGCAGCTTACCAGGACTCACGACCGGCTACGAGCAGTACTTC
CDR3: CASSLPGLTTGYEQYF

D: .
J: TRBJ1-4
size: .
V: TRBV4-3
DNA: TGCGCCAGCAGCCAAGAGGGCCTTTATGAAAAACTGTTTTTT
CDR3: CASSQEGLYEKLFF

D: TRBD2
J: TRBJ2-3
size: .
V: TRBV5-1
DNA: TGCGCCACCCAGCGTGGCGGGAGGGCCTTAGATACGCAGTATTTT
CDR3: CATQRGGRALDTQYF

D: .
J: TRBJ1-1
size: once
V: TRBV7-9
DNA: TGTGCCAGCAGCCGTTGGACGGGCGAGGTCACTGAAGCTTTCTTT
CDR3: CASSRWTGEVTEAFF

D: TRBD1
J: TRBJ2-1
size: .
V: TRBV2
DNA: TGTGCCAGCAGTGAAGCAGGGACAGACAATGAGCAGTTCTTC
CDR3: CASSEAGTDNEQFF

D: TRBD1
J: TRBJ2-7
size: .
V: TRBV6-5
DNA: TGTGCCAGCAGTTACTCGATCGACAGGGGGTCCTACGAGCAGTACTTC
CDR3: CASSYSIDRGSYEQYF

D: .
J: TRBJ1-1
size: .
V: TRBV15
DNA: TGTGCCACCAGCAGGATTCAGGGGAAAGGCGCTTTCTTT
CDR3: CATSRIQGKGAFF

D: TRBD1
J: TRBJ2-5
size: .
V: TRBV11-2
DNA: TGTGCCAGCAGCGCGACAGGGGAAGAGACCCAGTACTTC
CDR3: CASSATGEETQYF

D: .
J: TRBJ2-7
size: .
V: TRBV5-6
DNA: TGTGCCAGCAGCTTGATATTAGAGGGCGAGCAGTACTTC
CDR3: CASSLILEGEQYF

D: TRBD1
J: TRBJ2-7
size: .
V: TRBV27
DNA: TGTGCCAGCAAGGACGGGACAGGGCTCTACGAGCAGTACTTC
CDR3: CASKDGTGLYEQYF

D: .
J: TRBJ2-7
size: .
V: TRBV29-1
DNA: TGCAGCGTTTTGACGGAAAATAGCTACGAGCAGTACTTC
CDR3: CSVLTENSYEQYF

D: .
J: TRBJ1-2
size: .
V: TRBV11-2
DNA: TGTGCCAGCAGCTTAGATCGGAGAGGACTCTATGGCTACACCTTC
CDR3: CASSLDRRGLYGYTF

D: TRBD1
J: TRBJ1-4
size: .
V: TRBV7-9
DNA: TGTGCCAGCAGCCTGACAGGGTCTAATGAAAAACTGTTTTTT
CDR3: CASSLTGSNEKLFF

D: .
J: TRBJ1-4
size: .
V: TRBV29-1
DNA: TGCAGCGCATACTTCGTTGCAACTAATGAAAAACTGTTTTTT
CDR3: CSAYFVATNEKLFF

D: .
J: TRBJ2-7
size: .
V: TRBV30
DNA: TGTGCCTCAAACGGGCCGGCTAACTACGAGCAGTACTTC
CDR3: CASNGPANYEQYF

D: .
J: TRBJ2-2
size: many
V: TRBV27
DNA: TGTGCCAGCAGCATTATTACCCATACAGGGTCCGGGGAGCTGTTTTTT
CDR3: CASSIITHTGSGELFF